One sample yielded the 22 T cell receptor beta chains listed below, sequenced in a study of shared clonotypes between healthy human individuals. Clones were read by immunoSEQ multiplex PCR, and TCRdb kept only the in-frame ones, dropping some. The sample consists of 600,000 to 750,000 clones, roughly 87% of them appearing once. Sequenced: memory CD8+ T cells from PBMCs. Subset meaning: CD45RO+ cells pooled with CCR7-negative TemRA cells. The source is a man between 18 and 29 years old in good health. Some clones in this sample may be carry-over from other donors' samples.

The V and J genes are TRBV27 and TRBJ1-5, with TRBD1 identical over 7 bases. Germline CDR1 and CDR2: MNHEY and SMNVEV (reference sequence). CDR3 length: 14 residues. With V trimmed by 4 bases and J by 7 bases, 7 bases remained unmatched. The CDR3 region is CASSYRQGQQPQHF. The CDR3 coding sequence is TGTGCCAGCAGTTACCGACAGGGACAGCAGCCCCAGCATTTT.

The rearrangement uses TRBV6-5 and TRBJ2-3; D unclear. Germline values: CDR1 MNHEY, CDR2 SVGAGI. The CDR3 contains 15 residues. Between the trimmed V and J ends, which lost 2 bases and 2 bases, there was a span of 11 bases. The CDR3 coding sequence is TGTGCCAGCAGTTACGAACAGCCTTACACAGATACGCAGTATTTT. Translation gives CASSYEQPYTDTQYF.

The V call is TRBV7-9, the J call TRBJ2-1; D gene uncertain. V dropped 5 bases and J dropped 4 bases, with 6 bases sitting between them. The CDR3 runs 12 residues. Germline CDR1 is SEHNR and CDR2 is FQNEAQ (reference sequence). The CDR3 coding sequence is TGTGCCAGCAGCCAGATGTACAATGAGCAGTTCTTC. The encoded protein is CASSQMYNEQFF.

The table lists this clone with a count of one. The chain couples TRBV5-4 to TRBJ1-2; D remains ambiguous. The germline CDR1 and CDR2 sequences are SGHNT and YYREEE (reference sequence). V was trimmed by 4 bases and J by 8 bases, leaving 12 bases between them. The CDR3 has 12 residues. As DNA, the CDR3 is TGTGCCAGCAGCCAGTGGCTGGAAGGCTACACCTTC. Its protein product is CASSQWLEGYTF.

The chain has TRBV27 and TRBJ2-5, with TRBD1 identical over 9 bases. The germline CDR1 and CDR2 sequences are MNHEY and SMNVEV (reference sequence). V trimming: 1 base; J trimming: 8 bases; junction bases outside the gene matches: 8. This CDR3 has 15 amino acids. The CDR3 DNA reads TGTGCCAGCAGTTTATGGGGACAGGGCGAGGGAACCCAGTACTTC. Its translation: CASSLWGQGEGTQYF.

The chain employs TRBV7-9 and TRBJ2-7; D is undetermined. The V end lost 5 bases, the J end lost 5 bases, and 7 bases lay between the germline ends. The length of the CDR3 is 11 residues. Germline-derived CDR1 and CDR2 are SEHNR and FQNEAQ (reference sequence). CDR3 in amino acids: CASSTIDEQYF. DNA of the CDR3: TGTGCCAGCAGCACGATCGACGAGCAGTACTTC.

The rearrangement links TRBV5-4 to TRBJ1-4; 10 bases are shared with TRBD1. Germline lookup yields CDR1 SGHNT and CDR2 YYREEE (reference sequence). CDR3 length equals 19 residues. The V gene end was trimmed by 4 bases and the J gene end by 4 bases; junction bases not matched to a gene: 16. CDR3 amino acids: CASSQDRATGGVSNEKLFF. The CDR3 DNA sequence: TGTGCCAGCAGCCAAGATCGTGCGACAGGGGGCGTCAGTAATGAAAAACTGTTTTTT.

This clone is a singleton in its sample. The chain joins TRBV4-3 to TRBJ2-7; D gene uncertain. The length of the CDR3 is 14 residues. The ends were cut back, 1 base at V and 6 bases at J, with 13 bases in the middle. The germline CDR1 and CDR2 sequences are LGHNA and YSLEER. The CDR3 bases are TGCGCCAGCAGCCAAGGAAGGGCCCCCCTCGAGCAGTACTTC. Its protein product is CASSQGRAPLEQYF.

V and J are TRBV6-1 and TRBJ1-1; no firm D call. The germline CDR1 and CDR2 sequences are MNHNS and SASEGT. This CDR3 is built from 14 residues. With 2 bases removed from V and 0 bases from J, the gap between germline ends came to 7 bases. Written as DNA, the CDR3 is TGTGCCAGCAGTGAAATCCGGGTGAACACTGAAGCTTTCTTT. This codes for CASSEIRVNTEAFF.

For the CDR3, the DNA is TGTGCCAGCAGTTTACTGATCTCTTGGGGATACAATGAGCAGTTCTTC. Encoded protein: CASSLLISWGYNEQFF. This chain joins TRBV28 and TRBJ2-1; no clear D. Germline CDR1 and CDR2: MDHEN and SYDVKM. Deletions cut 2 bases from V and 4 bases from J, with 15 bases between. CDR3 length equals 16 residues.

CDR3 in DNA: TGTGCCAGTAGTATTCTCGTTGCAGGGAGGTACACCGGGGAGCTGTTTTTT. The encoded protein is CASSILVAGRYTGELFF. The genes are TRBV19 and TRBJ2-2, with D possibly matching TRBD2 (6 bases). V dropped 3 bases and J dropped 3 bases, with 17 bases sitting between them. Germline values: CDR1 LNHDA, CDR2 SQIVND (reference sequence). The CDR3 totals 17 residues.

CDR3 protein: CASYSGLNTDTQYF. The DNA for the CDR3 is TGTGCCAGCTATTCGGGACTTAACACAGATACGCAGTATTTT. J is TRBJ2-3 and V is TRBV14; TRBD2 is a possible D gene (6 bases). The germline V and J ends were trimmed by 8 bases and 2 bases, with 14 bases remaining between them. Germline V gene data show CDR1 as SGHDN and CDR2 as FVKESK. This CDR3 contains 14 residues.

Turning to this clone: Other DNA sequences of this sample code for an identical CDR3. The chain recombines TRBV27 with TRBJ2-1; D may be TRBD2 (6 bases). Germline CDR1 and CDR2: MNHEY and SMNVEV (reference sequence). The CDR3 totals 11 residues. Trimming pared 6 bases from V and 9 bases from J, leaving 9 bases between. The CDR3 here is CASSVGGEQFF. DNA of the CDR3: TGTGCCAGCAGCGTGGGGGGTGAGCAGTTCTTC.

This clone has only one observation. J is TRBJ2-7 and V is TRBV7-9; 9 bases map to TRBD2. Germline V gene lookup returns CDR1 SEHNR and CDR2 FQNEAQ (reference sequence). J lost 2 bases, V lost 5 bases, and 10 bases had no gene match. This CDR3 comprises 16 residues. The CDR3 DNA follows: TGTGCCAGCAGCGCAGACATGACTAGCGGAACCTACGAGCAGTACTTC. It codes for CASSADMTSGTYEQYF.

In DNA, the CDR3 is TGCGCCAGCAGCTTGAGCGGGGTCCTAACCTACAATGAGCAGTTCTTC. This translates into CASSLSGVLTYNEQFF. V and J are TRBV5-1 and TRBJ2-1, with 7 bases identical to TRBD2. Unmatched junction bases numbered 6, after V lost 1 base and J lost 2 bases. Germline V gene lookup returns CDR1 SGHRS and CDR2 YFSETQ. This CDR3 is built from 16 residues.

The chain links TRBV19 to TRBJ1-4; perhaps TRBD1 as D (5 bases). Trimming took off 7 bases at V and 5 bases at J, with 17 bases between the two ends. The CDR3 totals 15 residues. Germline V CDR1 and CDR2: LNHDA, SQIVND (reference sequence). CDR3: CASKGSNSVNEKLFF. In DNA, the CDR3 is TGTGCCAGTAAGGGGTCAAATAGCGTGAATGAAAAACTGTTTTTT.

The gene calls are TRBV28 and TRBJ2-7; 7 positions match TRBD2. Germline CDR1 and CDR2: MDHEN and SYDVKM. The CDR3 is 13 amino acids. The ends lost 7 bases at V and 11 bases at J; junction bases unmatched: 14. CDR3 nucleotide sequence: TGTGCCAGCACCCAAACTAGCGACCCGGAGGAGTACTTC. Translated: CASTQTSDPEEYF.

The chain uses TRBV19 and TRBJ2-4, with 9 bases that match TRBD2. The CDR3 totals 17 residues. Germline values: CDR1 LNHDA, CDR2 SQIVND (reference sequence). The V segment lost 3 bases and the J segment 8 bases; nucleotides outside the gene matches: 14. The CDR3 bases are TGTGCCAGTAGTATTCTTATGGTAGCGGGAGATGTAGACATTCAGTACTTC. Protein product: CASSILMVAGDVDIQYF.

The V and J genes are TRBV9 and TRBJ2-1, with D perhaps assigned TRBD1 or TRBD2 (5 bases each). Germline CDR1 reads SGDLS; CDR2 reads YYNGEE. The ends were cut back, 0 bases at V and 10 bases at J, with 17 bases in the middle. The CDR3 is 15 amino acids. DNA of the CDR3: TGTGCCAGCAGCGTAGTGGGGGTGTCCGATGTGGAGCAGTTCTTC. It encodes CASSVVGVSDVEQFF.

The J gene is TRBJ1-2, the V gene TRBV9, with TRBD1 as a possible D gene (5 bases). The CDR3 runs 16 residues. CDR1 is SGDLS and CDR2 is YYNGEE in the germline V gene. V lost 0 bases to trimming and J lost 5 bases, with 17 bases between them. CDR3 in DNA: TGTGCCAGCAGCGTAGCTAAGGAGGCAGGGCTATATGGCTACACCTTC. Protein: CASSVAKEAGLYGYTF.

The chain carries TRBV7-6 and TRBJ2-7, with D perhaps matching TRBD1 or TRBD2 (5 bases each). The CDR3 extends over 14 amino acids. Germline V lookup: CDR1 SGHVS, CDR2 FNYEAQ. Trimming stripped 2 bases from V and 2 bases from J, with 10 bases between. CDR3 in amino acids: CASSLNRGTYEQYF. In DNA form, the CDR3 reads TGTGCCAGCAGCTTAAACCGGGGCACCTACGAGCAGTACTTC.

This clone was counted once. The chain recombines TRBV9 with TRBJ2-1; 7 bases align to TRBD2. The germline CDR1 and CDR2 sequences are SGDLS and YYNGEE. This CDR3 is 16 amino acids long. Losses at the gene ends were 0 bases for V and 4 bases for J; bases not matched to a gene: 7. For the CDR3, the DNA is TGTGCCAGCAGCGTAGGGCGGGAGAATCCGTACAATGAGCAGTTCTTC. It encodes CASSVGRENPYNEQFF.